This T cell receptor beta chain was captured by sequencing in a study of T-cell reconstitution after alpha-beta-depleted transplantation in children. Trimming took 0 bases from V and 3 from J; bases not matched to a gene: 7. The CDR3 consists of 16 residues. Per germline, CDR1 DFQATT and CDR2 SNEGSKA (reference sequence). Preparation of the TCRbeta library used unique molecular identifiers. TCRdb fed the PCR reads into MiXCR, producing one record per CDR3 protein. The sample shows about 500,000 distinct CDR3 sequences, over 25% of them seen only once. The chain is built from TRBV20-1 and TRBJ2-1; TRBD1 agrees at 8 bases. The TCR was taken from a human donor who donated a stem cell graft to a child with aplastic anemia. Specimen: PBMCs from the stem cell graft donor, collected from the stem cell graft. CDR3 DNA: TGCAGTGCTAGAGATTTGCCCGACAGGGGCTACAATGAGCAGTTCTTC. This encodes CSARDLPDRGYNEQFF.